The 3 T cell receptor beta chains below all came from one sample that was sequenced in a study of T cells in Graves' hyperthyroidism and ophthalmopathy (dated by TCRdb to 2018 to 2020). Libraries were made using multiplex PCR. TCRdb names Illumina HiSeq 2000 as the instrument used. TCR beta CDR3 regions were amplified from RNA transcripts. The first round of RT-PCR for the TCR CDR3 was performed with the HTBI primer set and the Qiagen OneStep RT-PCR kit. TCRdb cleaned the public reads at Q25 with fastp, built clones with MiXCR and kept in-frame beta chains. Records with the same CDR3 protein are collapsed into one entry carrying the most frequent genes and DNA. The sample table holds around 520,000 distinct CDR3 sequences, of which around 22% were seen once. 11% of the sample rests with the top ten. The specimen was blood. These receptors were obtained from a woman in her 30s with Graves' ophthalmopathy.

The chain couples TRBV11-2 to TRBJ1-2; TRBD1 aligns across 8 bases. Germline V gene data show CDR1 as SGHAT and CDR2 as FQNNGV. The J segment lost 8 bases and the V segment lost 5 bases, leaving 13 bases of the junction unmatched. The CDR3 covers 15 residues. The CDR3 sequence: CASSEHRGVGSGYTF. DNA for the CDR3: TGTGCCAGCAGCGAGCACAGGGGGGTAGGCAGCGGCTACACCTTC.

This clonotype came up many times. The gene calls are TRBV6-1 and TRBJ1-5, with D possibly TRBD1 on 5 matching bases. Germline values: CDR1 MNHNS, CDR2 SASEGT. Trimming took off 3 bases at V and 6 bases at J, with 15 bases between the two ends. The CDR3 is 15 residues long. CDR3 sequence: CASSEAGGSGQPQHF. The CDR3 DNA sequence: TGTGCCAGCAGTGAGGCCGGGGGATCAGGTCAGCCCCAGCATTTT.

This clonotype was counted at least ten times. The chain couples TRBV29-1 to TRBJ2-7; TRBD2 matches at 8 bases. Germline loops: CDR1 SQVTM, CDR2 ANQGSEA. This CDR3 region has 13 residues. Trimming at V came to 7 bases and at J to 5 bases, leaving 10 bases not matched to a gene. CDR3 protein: CSGYSSSGDEQYF. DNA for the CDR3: TGCAGCGGGTATAGTAGTAGCGGGGACGAGCAGTACTTC.